The rows below give T cell receptor beta chains drawn from one sample of a study of CD8 T cells in ankylosing spondylitis. MiXCR, applied by TCRdb to the 5' RACE reads, yields one record per CDR3 protein. The data hold hundreds of thousands of distinct CDR3 sequences, with 30% to 40% observed a single time. Input material: blood, either unsorted or a sorted T cell fraction (not recorded which). These receptors came from a male donor with ankylosing spondylitis or in good health (not recorded which). CDR3s include the opening cysteine and the closing phenylalanine or tryptophan. The D gene is left open where the match is weak. For some rows the clone size is stated as once, few or many, or as a class when expanded; others skip it.

DNA: TGTGCCACCAGCGGACCTCGCGGGACTACGGGGGAGACCCAGTACTTC; CDR3: CATSGPRGTTGETQYF; J: TRBJ2-5; D: TRBD2; size: few; V: TRBV15
DNA: TGTGCCAGCAGTGGGCAGTCGGCTCGAGAAAAACTGTTTTTT; CDR3: CASSGQSAREKLFF; J: TRBJ1-4; D: .; size: .; V: TRBV12-3/TRBV12-4
DNA: TGCAGCGTTAAGGGACAGGGGGCATCCCACTATGGCTACACCTTC; CDR3: CSVKGQGASHYGYTF; J: TRBJ1-2; D: TRBD1; size: many; V: TRBV29-1
DNA: TGTGCCACCAGTGACCGACTAGGAGACGCAGATACGCAGTATTTT; CDR3: CATSDRLGDADTQYF; J: TRBJ2-3; D: .; size: .; V: TRBV24-1
DNA: TGTGCCAGCAGTTCGGAGGAACAGGGGAAAAACATTCAGTACTTC; CDR3: CASSSEEQGKNIQYF; J: TRBJ2-4; D: TRBD1; size: .; V: TRBV28
DNA: TGTGCCAGCAGTTTACTGGTTGGACACCTCTACGAGCAGTACTTC; CDR3: CASSLLVGHLYEQYF; J: TRBJ2-7; D: .; size: .; V: TRBV7-2
DNA: TGTGCCAGCAGTGCCACTGGCTTAGTAGCGGGGGACTCCTACGAGCAGTACTTC; CDR3: CASSATGLVAGDSYEQYF; J: TRBJ2-7; D: TRBD2; size: .; V: TRBV6-1
DNA: TGTGCCAGCAGTTCATCGACCGGACAGCCAACCGACATGCCCTATGGCTACACCTTC; CDR3: CASSSSTGQPTDMPYGYTF; J: TRBJ1-2; D: .; size: .; V: TRBV28
DNA: TGCGCCAGCAGCCTCCTTTTCCCTATGGGAAATGAGCAGTTCTTC; CDR3: CASSLLFPMGNEQFF; J: TRBJ2-1; D: .; size: few; V: TRBV4-1
DNA: TGCAGTGCGAAGACTAGCGGTTTCACAGATACGCAGTATTTT; CDR3: CSAKTSGFTDTQYF; J: TRBJ2-3; D: TRBD2; size: .; V: TRBV20-1
DNA: TGTGCCAGCAGCGCCGGGACCGGGGGCCCCGAGCAGTACTTC; CDR3: CASSAGTGGPEQYF; J: TRBJ2-7; D: .; size: .; V: TRBV9
DNA: TGTGCCAGCAGCCCGACGGGACTAGGAATCGGTGAGCAGTTCTTC; CDR3: CASSPTGLGIGEQFF; J: TRBJ2-1; D: TRBD2; size: few; V: TRBV6-1
DNA: TGTGCCTGGAGGGTTCTGAGGGGGGAGACCCAGTACTTC; CDR3: CAWRVLRGETQYF; J: TRBJ2-5; D: .; size: .; V: TRBV30
DNA: TGCAGTGCCAGCGAAGATAGCAATCAGCCCCAGCATTTT; CDR3: CSASEDSNQPQHF; J: TRBJ1-5; D: .; size: many; V: TRBV20-1
DNA: TGCTGTGCAAGGGCCGGGACAGGCGGGGTCACAGATACGCAGTATTTT; CDR3: CCARAGTGGVTDTQYF; J: TRBJ2-3; D: TRBD1; size: .; V: TRBV20-1
DNA: TGCAGCGTCCTCGGGGCCTCCTACGAGCAGTACTTC; CDR3: CSVLGASYEQYF; J: TRBJ2-7; D: .; size: few; V: TRBV29-1
DNA: TGCGCCAGCAGCAAAAGTGGGGCTGCAATGAACACTGAAGCTTTCTTT; CDR3: CASSKSGAAMNTEAFF; J: TRBJ1-1; D: .; size: .; V: TRBV5-1
DNA: TGCGCCAGCAGTGATGAGGAGGCACAGCAGTTCTTC; CDR3: CASSDEEAQQFF; J: TRBJ2-1; D: .; size: once; V: TRBV10-2
DNA: TGTGCCAGCAGTTTAGTGGATTACAATGAGCAGTTCTTC; CDR3: CASSLVDYNEQFF; J: TRBJ2-1; D: .; size: .; V: TRBV12-3/TRBV12-4
DNA: TGTGCCATCAGTGACCCCGGGACAGGGGCAGCAGGGCAGTACTTC; CDR3: CAISDPGTGAAGQYF; J: TRBJ2-7; D: TRBD1; size: few; V: TRBV10-3
DNA: TGTGCCAGCAGTTCCGGAGGTCAGCCCCAGCATTTT; CDR3: CASSSGGQPQHF; J: TRBJ1-5; D: .; size: .; V: TRBV12-3/TRBV12-4
DNA: TGTGCCATCAGTGAAGTTAGCGGGAAAGAGACCCAGTACTTC; CDR3: CAISEVSGKETQYF; J: TRBJ2-5; D: TRBD2; size: .; V: TRBV10-3
DNA: TGCGCCAGCAGTCACGGGACTTTCCAAACCGGGGAGCTGTTTTTT; CDR3: CASSHGTFQTGELFF; J: TRBJ2-2; D: .; size: .; V: TRBV5-1
DNA: TGTGCCAGCAGGACAGCGATCGAAGCTTTCTTT; CDR3: CASRTAIEAFF; J: TRBJ1-1; D: .; size: .; V: TRBV12-3/TRBV12-4
DNA: TGCAGCGTCGAGACAGGGGTCCAAGAGACCCAGTACTTC; CDR3: CSVETGVQETQYF; J: TRBJ2-5; D: TRBD1; size: few; V: TRBV29-1
DNA: TGTGCCAGCAGCCCCGCTGCCCTAGCGTACAATGAGCAGTTCTTC; CDR3: CASSPAALAYNEQFF; J: TRBJ2-1; D: .; size: .; V: TRBV7-9
DNA: TGTGCCAGCAGCCACGGACTAGCTTCGGTTTCGCAGTATTTT; CDR3: CASSHGLASVSQYF; J: TRBJ2-3; D: TRBD2; size: .; V: TRBV7-2
DNA: TGCAGCGTTGAGACATTGGGTTTAGAGACCCAGTACTTC; CDR3: CSVETLGLETQYF; J: TRBJ2-5; D: .; size: many; V: TRBV29-1
DNA: TGTGCCAGCAGTTACTCTGAACTAGCCCCCTACAATGAGCAGTTCTTC; CDR3: CASSYSELAPYNEQFF; J: TRBJ2-1; D: .; size: .; V: TRBV6-5
DNA: TGTGCCAGCAGCCCCGGAGGGAGGGGGTATGAGACCCAGTACTTC; CDR3: CASSPGGRGYETQYF; J: TRBJ2-5; D: .; size: .; V: TRBV3-1
DNA: TGTGCCAGCAGCTTGACGGGGATGGGGACTGAAGCTTTCTTT; CDR3: CASSLTGMGTEAFF; J: TRBJ1-1; D: .; size: once; V: TRBV11-1
DNA: TGTGCCAGCAGCCAAGGGCTATCATCATGGGAGCAGTACTTC; CDR3: CASSQGLSSWEQYF; J: TRBJ2-7; D: .; size: .; V: TRBV14
DNA: TGCAGTGCTAGAGAGACGGGGGGCTCCTCCTACAATGAGCAGTTCTTC; CDR3: CSARETGGSSYNEQFF; J: TRBJ2-1; D: .; size: .; V: TRBV20-1
DNA: TGTGCCAGTACTCCGAGCTCCTACAATGAGCAGTTCTTC; CDR3: CASTPSSYNEQFF; J: TRBJ2-1; D: .; size: few; V: TRBV11-2
DNA: TGTGCCAGCAGCTCCGGGGCGAACACCGGGGACCTGTTTTTT; CDR3: CASSSGANTGDLFF; J: TRBJ2-2; D: .; size: .; V: TRBV11-2
DNA: TGCAGTGCTCCATACGGGACAGTTAGGCAGCCCCAGCATTTT; CDR3: CSAPYGTVRQPQHF; J: TRBJ1-5; D: TRBD1; size: few; V: TRBV20-1
DNA: TGCGCCAGCAGCTCCGGGACAAACACAGATACGCAGTATTTT; CDR3: CASSSGTNTDTQYF; J: TRBJ2-3; D: .; size: .; V: TRBV5-1
DNA: TGTGCCAGCAGCCCCCAGGGGACCGCTGGAAACACCATATATTTT; CDR3: CASSPQGTAGNTIYF; J: TRBJ1-3; D: .; size: .; V: TRBV12-3/TRBV12-4
DNA: TGCAGTGCTAGTCCGGGAGGTTATAGCAATCAGCCCCAGCATTTT; CDR3: CSASPGGYSNQPQHF; J: TRBJ1-5; D: .; size: few; V: TRBV20-1
DNA: TGCAGTGCTAGATCAGCGGGGGGCACAGATACGCAGTATTTT; CDR3: CSARSAGGTDTQYF; J: TRBJ2-3; D: TRBD2; size: many; V: TRBV20-1
DNA: TGCAGTGCTAGAGAAAGGATCAACACCGGGGAGCTGTTTTTT; CDR3: CSARERINTGELFF; J: TRBJ2-2; D: .; size: .; V: TRBV20-1
DNA: TGTGCCAGCAGCTTAAGGGTGGACAGGGCCCACACCGGGGAGCTGTTTTTT; CDR3: CASSLRVDRAHTGELFF; J: TRBJ2-2; D: TRBD1; size: .; V: TRBV7-2
DNA: TGCAGCGTTGTAGGCAGTTGGAATGAGCAGTTCTTC; CDR3: CSVVGSWNEQFF; J: TRBJ2-1; D: .; size: few; V: TRBV29-1
DNA: TGCGCCAGCAGCCAAGTTCCGCGGGGGGGCCTGGAGACCCAGTACTTC; CDR3: CASSQVPRGGLETQYF; J: TRBJ2-5; D: TRBD2; size: .; V: TRBV4-1
DNA: TGTGCTAGCGCGGCTGGTACCGGGGAGCTGTTTTTT; CDR3: CASAAGTGELFF; J: TRBJ2-2; D: .; size: few; V: TRBV6-6
DNA: TGTGCCGCCAGCAAGGACAGGGGGCGGTGGGATACGCAGTATTTT; CDR3: CAASKDRGRWDTQYF; J: TRBJ2-3; D: TRBD1; size: .; V: TRBV15